The text below deals with one T cell receptor beta chain. The data are from a study of blood T cells in healthy people across ages. PCR was performed a second time for about 7 to 12 cycles using a sample-barcoded 5' primer and a J-beta primer mix. TCRdb re-analysed the 5' RACE reads in MiXCR, keeping a single row per CDR3 protein. The table lists over 500,000 distinct CDR3 sequences, 40% to 65% of them singletons, with about 13% in the top ten. With 2 bases removed from V and 4 bases from J, the gap between germline ends came to 10 bases. The CDR3 runs to 14 residues. Per the germline V gene, CDR1 is WNHNN and CDR2 is SYGVQD (reference sequence).

This TCR was sampled from a woman older than 75 in good health. The J gene is TRBJ2-3, the V gene TRBV10-1, with D maybe TRBD2 (5 bases). The sequenced sample was blood. CDR3 protein: CASSEPGSPDTQYF. In DNA, the CDR3 is TGCGCCAGCAGTGAGCCGGGGAGCCCAGATACGCAGTATTTT.